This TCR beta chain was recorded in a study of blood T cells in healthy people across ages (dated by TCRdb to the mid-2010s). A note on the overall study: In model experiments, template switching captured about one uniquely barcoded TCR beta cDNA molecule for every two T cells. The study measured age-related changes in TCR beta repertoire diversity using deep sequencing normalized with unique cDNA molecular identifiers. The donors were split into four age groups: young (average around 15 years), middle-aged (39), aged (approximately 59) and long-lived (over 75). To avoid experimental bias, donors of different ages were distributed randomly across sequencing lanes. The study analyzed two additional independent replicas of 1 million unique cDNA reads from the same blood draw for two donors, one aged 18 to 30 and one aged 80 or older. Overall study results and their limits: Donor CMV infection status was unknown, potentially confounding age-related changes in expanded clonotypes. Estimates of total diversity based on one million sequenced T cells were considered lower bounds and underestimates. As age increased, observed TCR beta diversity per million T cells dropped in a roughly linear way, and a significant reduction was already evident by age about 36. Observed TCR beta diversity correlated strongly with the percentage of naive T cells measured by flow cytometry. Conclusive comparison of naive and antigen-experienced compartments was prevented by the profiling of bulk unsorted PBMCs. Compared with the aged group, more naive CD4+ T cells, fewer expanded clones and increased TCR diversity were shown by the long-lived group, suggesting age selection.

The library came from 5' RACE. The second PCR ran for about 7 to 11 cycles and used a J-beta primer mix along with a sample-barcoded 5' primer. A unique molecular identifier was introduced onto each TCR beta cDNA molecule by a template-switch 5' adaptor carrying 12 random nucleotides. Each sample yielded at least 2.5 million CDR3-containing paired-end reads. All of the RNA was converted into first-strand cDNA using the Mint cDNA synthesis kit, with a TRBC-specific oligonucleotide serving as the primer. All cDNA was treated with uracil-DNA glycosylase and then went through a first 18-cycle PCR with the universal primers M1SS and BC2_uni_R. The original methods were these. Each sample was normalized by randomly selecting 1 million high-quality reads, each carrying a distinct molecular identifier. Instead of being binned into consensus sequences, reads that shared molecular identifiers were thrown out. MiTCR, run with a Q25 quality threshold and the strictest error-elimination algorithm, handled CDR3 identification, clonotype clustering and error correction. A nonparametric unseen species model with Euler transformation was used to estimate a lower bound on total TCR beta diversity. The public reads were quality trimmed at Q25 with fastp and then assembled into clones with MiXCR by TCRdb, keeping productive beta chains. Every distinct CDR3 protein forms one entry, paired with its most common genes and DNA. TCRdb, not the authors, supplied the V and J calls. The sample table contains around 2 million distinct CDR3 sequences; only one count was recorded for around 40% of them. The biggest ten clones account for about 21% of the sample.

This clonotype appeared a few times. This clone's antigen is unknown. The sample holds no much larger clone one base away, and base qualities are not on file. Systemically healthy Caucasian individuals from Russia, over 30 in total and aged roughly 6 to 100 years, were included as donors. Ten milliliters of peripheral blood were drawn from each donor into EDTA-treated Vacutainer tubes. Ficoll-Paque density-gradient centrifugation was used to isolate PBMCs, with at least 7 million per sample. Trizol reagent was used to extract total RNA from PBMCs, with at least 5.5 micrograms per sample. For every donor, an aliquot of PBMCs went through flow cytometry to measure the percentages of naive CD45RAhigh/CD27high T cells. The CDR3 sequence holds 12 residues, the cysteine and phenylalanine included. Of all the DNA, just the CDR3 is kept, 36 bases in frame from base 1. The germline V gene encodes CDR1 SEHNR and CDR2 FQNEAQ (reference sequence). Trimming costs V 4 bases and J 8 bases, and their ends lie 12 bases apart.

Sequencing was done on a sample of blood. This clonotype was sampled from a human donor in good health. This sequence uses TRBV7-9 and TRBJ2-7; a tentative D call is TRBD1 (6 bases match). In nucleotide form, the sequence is TGTGCCAGCAGCTATCAGGGGTCCCAGCAGTACTTC. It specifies CASSYQGSQQYF.